This TCR beta chain is drawn from a study of cytomegalovirus exposure and HLA in healthy donors. Regarding the study as a whole: The classifier was said to identify cytomegalovirus status with high specificity and sensitivity.

While the first cohort had 500 to 700 subjects, the donors belonged to the separate validation cohort of more than 95 subjects. The CDR3 is 15 residues long. V dropped 0 bases and J dropped 7 bases, with 12 bases sitting between them. In germline, CDR1 is SGHVS, CDR2 FQNEAQ. A note on this clone: Its antigen is undetermined.

Clones were read by immunoSEQ multiplex PCR, and TCRdb kept only the in-frame ones, dropping some. The table includes 100,000 to 150,000 clones, 89% detected once. This TCR was sampled from a man younger than 40 in good health and CMV-seronegative. Sequences were obtained from PBMCs. This chain joins TRBV7-8 and TRBJ1-4, with D maybe TRBD1 (5 bases). For the CDR3, the DNA is TGTGCCAGCAGCTTAGCGGCAGGGCGGGGTGAAAAACTGTTTTTT. Its protein product is CASSLAAGRGEKLFF.